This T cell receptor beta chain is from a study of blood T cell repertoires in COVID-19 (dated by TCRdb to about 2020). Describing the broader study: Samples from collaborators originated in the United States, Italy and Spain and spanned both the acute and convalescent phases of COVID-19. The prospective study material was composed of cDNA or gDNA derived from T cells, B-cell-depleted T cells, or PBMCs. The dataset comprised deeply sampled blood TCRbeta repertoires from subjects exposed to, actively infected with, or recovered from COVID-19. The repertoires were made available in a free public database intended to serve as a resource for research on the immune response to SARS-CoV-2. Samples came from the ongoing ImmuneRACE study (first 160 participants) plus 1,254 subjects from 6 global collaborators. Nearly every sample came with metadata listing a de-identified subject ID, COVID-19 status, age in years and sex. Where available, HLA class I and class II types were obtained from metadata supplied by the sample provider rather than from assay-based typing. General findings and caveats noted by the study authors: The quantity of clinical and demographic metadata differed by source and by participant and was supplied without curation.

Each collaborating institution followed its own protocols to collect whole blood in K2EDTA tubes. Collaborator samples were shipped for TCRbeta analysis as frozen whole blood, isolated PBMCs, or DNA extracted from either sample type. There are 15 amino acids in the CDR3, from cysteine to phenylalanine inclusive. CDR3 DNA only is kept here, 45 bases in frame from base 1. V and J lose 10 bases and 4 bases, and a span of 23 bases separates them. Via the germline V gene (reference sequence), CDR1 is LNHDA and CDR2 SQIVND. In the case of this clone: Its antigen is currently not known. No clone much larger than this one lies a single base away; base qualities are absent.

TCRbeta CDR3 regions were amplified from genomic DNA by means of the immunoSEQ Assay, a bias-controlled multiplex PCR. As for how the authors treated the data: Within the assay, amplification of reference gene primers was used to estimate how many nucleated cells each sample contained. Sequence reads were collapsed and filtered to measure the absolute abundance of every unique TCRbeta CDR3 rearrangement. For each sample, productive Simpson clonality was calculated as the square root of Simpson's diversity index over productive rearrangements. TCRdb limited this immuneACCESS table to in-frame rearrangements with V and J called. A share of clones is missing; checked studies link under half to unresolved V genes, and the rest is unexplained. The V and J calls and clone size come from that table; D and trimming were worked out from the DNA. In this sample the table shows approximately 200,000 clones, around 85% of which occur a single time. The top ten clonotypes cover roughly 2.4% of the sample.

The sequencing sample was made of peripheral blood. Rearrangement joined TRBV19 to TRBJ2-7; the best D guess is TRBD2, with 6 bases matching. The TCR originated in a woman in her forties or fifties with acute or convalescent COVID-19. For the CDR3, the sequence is CATKIWSSGDYEQYF. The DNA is TGTGCCACCAAGATATGGAGTAGCGGAGATTACGAGCAGTACTTC.